The source of this TCR beta chain is a study of regulatory T cells in long-lasting Graves disease. Study in general: Patients with new Graves' disease had used antithyroid drugs below 3 months.

The germline V gene has CDR1 SGHTA and CDR2 FQGNSA. V shed 5 bases, J shed 8 bases, and the junction held 17 bases outside the gene matches. The CDR3 runs to 17 residues. This clonotype was counted at least ten times. Time point described: newly diagnosed GD, antithyroid drugs for less than 3 months. PBMC RNA was the source of the TCR library. The TCR beta library used iRepertoire HTBI primers with Arm-PCR amplification of CDR3. TCRdb ran MiXCR on the multiplex PCR reads and lists one entry per CDR3 protein. The sample shows 400,000 to 500,000 distinct CDR3 sequences, over 12% of them seen only once. The sample also formed part of further work on T cells in Graves' hyperthyroidism and ophthalmopathy. That publication notes: HTBI primers were employed in a first-round RT-PCR of the TCR CDR3.

The receptor comes from a woman aged 40-49 years with Graves disease. The chain uses TRBV7-2 and TRBJ2-4, with TRBD1 matching over 8 bases. Sequenced here: peripheral blood mononuclear cells (PBMCs), sampled at new diagnosis, from a patient treated with antithyroid drugs. Here the CDR3 DNA reads TGTGCCAGCAGCCCCAGGGCTTGGACAGGGAAGAGGGACATTCAGTACTTC. Protein: CASSPRAWTGKRDIQYF.